The rows below give T cell receptor beta chains drawn from one sample of a study of siplizumab effects on memory and regulatory T cells. Using immunoSEQ multiplex PCR, the repertoire was profiled, and TCRdb retains in-frame clones only, with some absent. The sample records around 95,000 clones, 80% to 95% being singletons. Sample: CD4+ T cells sorted from blood. These TCRs come from a human donor in good health. Each CDR3 is given with its conserved first and last residue. The D gene is left open where the match is weak. Size tells how often a clone was seen (once, few, many) or the class of an expanded clone, and some rows leave it out.

size: NA; D: NA; V: TRBV18; J: TRBJ2-7; DNA: TGTGCCAGCTCACCGGGCGCGGAGGCCTACGAGCAGTACTTC; CDR3: CASSPGAEAYEQYF
size: NA; D: TRBD1; V: TRBV4-3; J: TRBJ1-2; DNA: TGCGCCAGCAGCCTGAGGACAGGGGGCGCGGATGGCTATGGCTACACCTTC; CDR3: CASSLRTGGADGYGYTF
size: NA; D: TRBD1; V: TRBV28; J: TRBJ2-3; DNA: TGTGCCAGCAGTTCCGCTACAGGGGTCGGCACAGATACGCAGTATTTT; CDR3: CASSSATGVGTDTQYF
size: NA; D: NA; V: TRBV6-5; J: TRBJ2-3; DNA: TGTGCCAGCAGTTACGACCACACAGATACGCAGTATTTT; CDR3: CASSYDHTDTQYF
size: NA; D: NA; V: TRBV10-3; J: TRBJ2-7; DNA: TGTGCCATCAGTGAGTTATTAAGTGGCCGCGGGTACGAGCAGTACTTC; CDR3: CAISELLSGRGYEQYF
size: NA; D: NA; V: TRBV16; J: TRBJ1-2; DNA: TGTGCCAGCAGCCAATTCGGCAGGGAGGACTATGGCTACACCTTC; CDR3: CASSQFGREDYGYTF
size: once; D: TRBD1; V: TRBV5-1; J: TRBJ1-1; DNA: TGCGCCAGCAGCTTGCGACAGGGGGCGGTTGAAGCTTTCTTT; CDR3: CASSLRQGAVEAFF
size: NA; D: NA; V: TRBV6-1; J: TRBJ2-7; DNA: TGTGCCAGCAGTGAGGGGACATTGGGGGGCTACGAGCAGTACTTC; CDR3: CASSEGTLGGYEQYF
size: NA; D: NA; V: TRBV7-6; J: TRBJ2-5; DNA: TGTGCCAGCAGCTTAGCGGGGACCGGAAAGACCCAGTACTTC; CDR3: CASSLAGTGKTQYF
size: NA; D: NA; V: TRBV11-2; J: TRBJ1-5; DNA: TGTGCCAGCAGCTTAGATAGGGATCAGCCCCAGCATTTT; CDR3: CASSLDRDQPQHF
size: NA; D: NA; V: TRBV18; J: TRBJ1-3; DNA: TGTGCCAGCTCACCAAACCAGGACGCTGGAAACACCATATATTTT; CDR3: CASSPNQDAGNTIYF
size: few; D: NA; V: TRBV7-9; J: TRBJ2-3; DNA: TGTGCCAGCAGCCCACGGGGCCCAGATACGCAGTATTTT; CDR3: CASSPRGPDTQYF
size: once; D: NA; V: TRBV7-2; J: TRBJ1-6; DNA: TGTGCCAGCAGCCTAGGTAGTAACTTGCCCCTCCACTTT; CDR3: CASSLGSNLPLHF
size: NA; D: TRBD2; V: TRBV5-4; J: TRBJ2-3; DNA: TGTGCCAGCAGCAGCCCGGGACTAGCTGCAGATACGCAGTATTTT; CDR3: CASSSPGLAADTQYF
size: NA; D: NA; V: TRBV10-2; J: TRBJ2-5; DNA: TGCGCCAGCAGTGAGTCTGGGGTTCTGGTGGAGACCCAGTACTTC; CDR3: CASSESGVLVETQYF
size: NA; D: NA; V: TRBV5-1; J: TRBJ2-2; DNA: TGCGCCAGCAGCTCCTTACCTAGCGCGAACACCGGGGAGCTGTTTTTT; CDR3: CASSSLPSANTGELFF
size: NA; D: TRBD1; V: TRBV7-2; J: TRBJ2-1; DNA: TGTGCCAGCAGACGACCAGGGGGCCCCTACAATGAGCAGTTCTTC; CDR3: CASRRPGGPYNEQFF
size: NA; D: NA; V: TRBV29-1; J: TRBJ1-2; DNA: TGCAGCGTTGAAGATACAGGGCTCTATGGCTACACCTTC; CDR3: CSVEDTGLYGYTF
size: NA; D: TRBD2; V: TRBV7-3; J: TRBJ2-3; DNA: TGTGCCAGCAGCTTCGGACTAGCGGGGACAGATACGCAGTATTTT; CDR3: CASSFGLAGTDTQYF
size: NA; D: NA; V: TRBV9; J: TRBJ1-3; DNA: TGTGCCAGCAGCCCAAGGGGTGGAAACACCATATATTTT; CDR3: CASSPRGGNTIYF
size: NA; D: NA; V: TRBV4-2; J: TRBJ2-5; DNA: TGTGCCAGCAGCCAAGGGGGCGGGGATGGAGAGACCCAGTACTTC; CDR3: CASSQGGGDGETQYF
size: NA; D: NA; V: TRBV6-5; J: TRBJ1-2; DNA: TGTGCCAGCAGTTACTCAGTTACGGGTGGCTACACCTTC; CDR3: CASSYSVTGGYTF
size: once; D: NA; V: TRBV11-2; J: TRBJ1-4; DNA: TGTGCCAGCAGCTTCAGGGGAACTAATGAAAAACTGTTTTTT; CDR3: CASSFRGTNEKLFF
size: NA; D: TRBD1; V: TRBV30; J: TRBJ2-7; DNA: TGTGCCTGGAGCCGGGACAGGGGAATTTTCGAGCAGTACTTC; CDR3: CAWSRDRGIFEQYF
size: once; D: NA; V: TRBV2; J: TRBJ1-2; DNA: TGTGCCAGCAGTTCGCGTAACTATGGCTACACCTTC; CDR3: CASSSRNYGYTF
size: once; D: NA; V: TRBV7-2; J: TRBJ2-3; DNA: TGTGCCAGCAGCTACGCGGTTAGCCCGCGGGCAGATACGCAGTATTTT; CDR3: CASSYAVSPRADTQYF
size: NA; D: NA; V: TRBV7-2; J: TRBJ2-3; DNA: TGTGCCAGCAGCTCCGAAGCGACTAGAGTCCCGGGTACGCAGTATTTT; CDR3: CASSSEATRVPGTQYF
size: NA; D: TRBD1; V: TRBV7-2; J: TRBJ2-5; DNA: TGTGCCAGCAGCCCCGGGACAGGGGCCCCAGCCGGGACCCAGTACTTC; CDR3: CASSPGTGAPAGTQYF
size: NA; D: NA; V: TRBV7-9; J: TRBJ1-2; DNA: TGTGCCAGCAGCTTAGAAAGTGGGAACTATGGCTACACCTTC; CDR3: CASSLESGNYGYTF
size: few; D: NA; V: TRBV7-9; J: TRBJ1-3; DNA: TGTGCCAGCAGCTTATGGACTGAGCTCGGAAACACCATATATTTT; CDR3: CASSLWTELGNTIYF
size: few; D: NA; V: TRBV2; J: TRBJ2-1; DNA: TGTGCCAGCAGAGGCCCTCAGGTTGAGCAGTTCTTC; CDR3: CASRGPQVEQFF
size: NA; D: TRBD1; V: TRBV7-6; J: TRBJ2-7; DNA: TGTGCCAGCAGCTCGGGACAGGGGGGCTACGAGCAGTACTTC; CDR3: CASSSGQGGYEQYF
size: NA; D: NA; V: TRBV5-6; J: TRBJ2-3; DNA: TGTGCCAGCAGCTCGAGCGGGTTCACAGATACGCAGTATTTT; CDR3: CASSSSGFTDTQYF
size: NA; D: TRBD2; V: TRBV5-7; J: TRBJ2-5; DNA: TGTGCCAGCAGTCTCGACCCTAGCGGGGGGGCCCAAGAGACCCAGTACTTC; CDR3: CASSLDPSGGAQETQYF
size: NA; D: NA; V: TRBV6-1; J: TRBJ1-2; DNA: TGTGCCAGCACCTCTACAGACATCTATGGCTACACCTTC; CDR3: CASTSTDIYGYTF
size: NA; D: NA; V: TRBV6-5; J: TRBJ1-2; DNA: TGTGCCAGCAGTTATGTTGGGCGGGGTGGGAATGGCTACACCTTC; CDR3: CASSYVGRGGNGYTF
size: NA; D: NA; V: TRBV7-2; J: TRBJ1-4; DNA: TGTGCCAGCAGCCCAGACAGGGAAAAACTGTTTTTT; CDR3: CASSPDREKLFF
size: once; D: TRBD2; V: TRBV7-6; J: TRBJ2-3; DNA: TGTGCCAGCAGCTTGCGGGGGGGAGATACGCAGTATTTT; CDR3: CASSLRGGDTQYF
size: NA; D: NA; V: TRBV6-1; J: TRBJ1-4; DNA: TGTGCCAGCAGTACAGGGCAGGCTAATGAAAAACTGTTTTTT; CDR3: CASSTGQANEKLFF
size: once; D: TRBD1; V: TRBV12-5; J: TRBJ2-7; DNA: TGTGCTAGTGGTCCCGGGACAGGGATATACGAGCAGTACTTC; CDR3: CASGPGTGIYEQYF
size: NA; D: NA; V: TRBV5-1; J: TRBJ1-1; DNA: TGCGCCAGCAGCCCACAGGGAATTCAGACTGAAGCTTTCTTT; CDR3: CASSPQGIQTEAFF
size: NA; D: NA; V: TRBV10-3; J: TRBJ2-4; DNA: TGTGCCATCAGTGAGTCAGAGTTCCTAGCCAAAAACATTCAGTACTTC; CDR3: CAISESEFLAKNIQYF
size: NA; D: TRBD2; V: TRBV19; J: TRBJ2-1; DNA: TGTGCCAGTAGTACTGCTGCTAGCGGGGCATACAATGAGCAGTTCTTC; CDR3: CASSTAASGAYNEQFF
size: NA; D: TRBD2; V: TRBV5-1; J: TRBJ2-2; DNA: TGCGCCAGCAGCTGGGCTAGCGGGGGGGCCCCCGGGGAGCTGTTTTTT; CDR3: CASSWASGGAPGELFF
size: NA; D: NA; V: TRBV7-3; J: TRBJ1-1; DNA: TGTGCCAGCAGCTTAAACAGGGAAGGGACTGAAGCTTTCTTT; CDR3: CASSLNREGTEAFF
size: NA; D: NA; V: TRBV28; J: TRBJ2-5; DNA: TGTGCCAGCAGTTTTCAGGGTCCGCAAGAGACCCAGTACTTC; CDR3: CASSFQGPQETQYF
size: NA; D: NA; V: TRBV13; J: TRBJ2-2; DNA: TGTGCCAGCAGACGGACAGTGGGGGAGCTGTTTTTT; CDR3: CASRRTVGELFF
size: NA; D: TRBD1; V: TRBV18; J: TRBJ1-1; DNA: TGTGCCAGCTCACCTTACAGGGGGCTTACTGAAGCTTTCTTT; CDR3: CASSPYRGLTEAFF
size: NA; D: NA; V: TRBV5-1; J: TRBJ1-1; DNA: TGCGCCAGCAGCTTGGGTGTGGGGGGCTCAGGGAACACTGAAGCTTTCTTT; CDR3: CASSLGVGGSGNTEAFF
size: NA; D: TRBD2; V: TRBV9; J: TRBJ2-3; DNA: TGTGCCAGCAGCCCTAGCGGGGGGGCCTCAGATACGCAGTATTTT; CDR3: CASSPSGGASDTQYF
size: NA; D: NA; V: TRBV5-6; J: TRBJ1-6; DNA: TGTGCCAGCAGCGTCGGCGTCTGGCAGAGATCGACACCCCTCCACTTT; CDR3: CASSVGVWQRSTPLHF
size: NA; D: NA; V: TRBV5-1; J: TRBJ2-7; DNA: TGCGCCAGCAGCTCGGCCCCCGGGACCATCAATTACGAGCAGTACTTC; CDR3: CASSSAPGTINYEQYF
size: NA; D: NA; V: TRBV11-2; J: TRBJ2-7; DNA: TGTGCCAGCAGCTTAGGGACTATCTACGAGCAGTACTTC; CDR3: CASSLGTIYEQYF
size: once; D: NA; V: TRBV6-1; J: TRBJ1-1; DNA: TGTGCCAGCAGTGAAGCGCCGGGGCGTGAAGCTTTCTTT; CDR3: CASSEAPGREAFF
size: NA; D: TRBD1; V: TRBV5-1; J: TRBJ2-2; DNA: TGCGCCAGCAGCCCCCTCACAGGGGCGGGCACCGGGGAGCTGTTTTTT; CDR3: CASSPLTGAGTGELFF